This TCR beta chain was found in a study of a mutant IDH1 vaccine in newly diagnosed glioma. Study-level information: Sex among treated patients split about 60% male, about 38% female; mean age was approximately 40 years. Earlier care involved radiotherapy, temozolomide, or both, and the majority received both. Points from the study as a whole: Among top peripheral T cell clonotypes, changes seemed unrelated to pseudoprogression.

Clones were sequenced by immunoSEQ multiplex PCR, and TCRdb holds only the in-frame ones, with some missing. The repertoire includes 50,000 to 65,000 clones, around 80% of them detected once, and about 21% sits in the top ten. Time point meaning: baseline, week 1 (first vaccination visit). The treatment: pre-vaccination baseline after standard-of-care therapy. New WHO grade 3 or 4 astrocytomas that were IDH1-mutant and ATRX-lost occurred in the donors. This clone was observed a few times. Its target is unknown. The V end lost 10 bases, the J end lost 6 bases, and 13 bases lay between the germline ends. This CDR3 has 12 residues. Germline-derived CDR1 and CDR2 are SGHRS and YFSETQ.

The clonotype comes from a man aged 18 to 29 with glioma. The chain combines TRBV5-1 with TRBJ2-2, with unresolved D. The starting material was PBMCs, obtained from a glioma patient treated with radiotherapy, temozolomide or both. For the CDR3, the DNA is TGCGCCTCGAACCTCGGAGCCGGGGAGCTGTTTTTT. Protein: CASNLGAGELFF. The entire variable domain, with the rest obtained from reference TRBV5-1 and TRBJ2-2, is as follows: KAGVTQTPRYLIKTRGQQVTLSCSPISGHRSVSWYQQTPGQGLQFLFEYFSETQRNKGNFPGRFSGRQFSNSRSEMNVSTLELGDSALYLCASNLGAGELFFGEGSRLTVL.